The next 15 T cell receptor beta chains were all read from a single sample in a study of blood T cells in healthy people across ages. The use of a sample-barcoded 5' primer and a J-beta primer mix characterized a second PCR of roughly 7 to 11 cycles. TCRdb itself ran the 5' RACE reads through MiXCR, one entry per CDR3 protein. The repertoire includes some 730,000 distinct CDR3 sequences, about a fifth of them detected once, and about 22% sits in the top ten. The material sequenced was blood. The source is a man aged 65 to 79 in good health.

V usage is TRBV7-2 and J usage is TRBJ1-2; D is perhaps TRBD1 (6 bases). Trimming cost V 5 bases and J 5 bases, with 18 bases left between them. This CDR3 region has 15 residues. Germline CDR1 reads SGHTA; CDR2 reads FQGNSA. The CDR3 DNA follows: TGTGCCAGCAGCCCCTTCGGGGGGGCTGGGTATGGCTACACCTTC. Translation gives CASSPFGGAGYGYTF.

This chain links TRBV3-1 with TRBJ2-5; tentatively, D is TRBD1 or TRBD2 (6 bases each). The end of the DNA fits TRBJ2-7 better, so the J call may be wrong. The CDR3 runs 14 residues. Germline loops: CDR1 LGHDT, CDR2 YNNKEL (reference sequence). CDR3 amino acids: CASSQEGGPGEQYF. Written as DNA, the CDR3 is TGTGCCAGCAGCCAAGAAGGGGGGCCGGGCGAGCAGTACTTC.

The chain combines TRBV19 with TRBJ1-1; weak D call: TRBD1 (5 bases). CDR1 is LNHDA, CDR2 SQIVND, per germline (reference sequence). The CDR3 spans 14 residues. The V end lost 1 base, the J end lost 5 bases, and 11 bases lay between the germline ends. This CDR3 is CASSIAAGRTEAFF. The CDR3 DNA is TGTGCCAGTAGTATAGCGGCAGGGCGGACTGAAGCTTTCTTT.

This rearrangement joins TRBV29-1 to TRBJ2-2; D tentatively reads TRBD1 or TRBD2 (5 bases each). Per germline, CDR1 SQVTM and CDR2 ANQGSEA. The CDR3 is 21 amino acids. V was trimmed by 6 bases and J by 1 base, leaving 33 bases between them. CDR3 sequence (DNA): TGCAGCGTCTTAAAGAGGGGATTGCGTTCGGCCCCAAGAGGGAACACCGGGGAGCTGTTTTTT. Its translation: CSVLKRGLRSAPRGNTGELFF.

This rearrangement joins TRBV6-2 or TRBV6-3 to TRBJ2-7, with D possibly TRBD2 on 6 matching bases. Germline-derived CDR1 and CDR2 are MNHEY and SVGEGT. V lost 3 bases and J lost 2, with 11 bases in between. The CDR3 is 14 residues long. CDR3 nucleotide sequence: TGTGCCAGCAGTTATCTCGGGGGAGCCTACGAGCAGTACGTC. Protein sequence: CASSYLGGAYEQYV.

This clonotype showed up just a few times. The chain carries TRBV18 and TRBJ2-1; 9 bases line up with TRBD1. The V segment lost 5 bases and the J segment 9 bases; nucleotides outside the gene matches: 11. The CDR3 has 15 residues. Germline loops: CDR1 KGHSH, CDR2 LQKENI. This chain's CDR3 is CASSTKQGARPEQFF. The CDR3 DNA reads as TGTGCCAGCTCAACCAAACAGGGGGCGCGCCCTGAGCAGTTCTTC.

This clonotype showed up just a few times. The chain carries TRBV4-3 and TRBJ1-5; the D gene is possibly TRBD1 (6 bases). Per germline, CDR1 LGHNA and CDR2 YSLEER. This CDR3 comprises 15 residues. Between the trimmed V and J ends, which lost 0 bases and 6 bases, there was a span of 12 bases. This chain's CDR3 is CASSQDRGGIQPQHF. The CDR3 nucleotides read TGCGCCAGCAGCCAAGACAGGGGCGGAATTCAGCCCCAGCATTTT.

This clonotype was found many times. The rearrangement uses TRBV28 and TRBJ1-5; D ambiguous. Germline V gene data show CDR1 as MDHEN and CDR2 as SYDVKM. This CDR3 is built from 12 residues. Trimming shortened V by 6 bases and J by 4 bases, and 7 bases separated the two germline ends. The CDR3 reads CASRGPNQPQHF. The DNA for the CDR3 is TGTGCCAGCAGAGGTCCGAATCAGCCCCAGCATTTT.

The chain joins TRBV9 to TRBJ1-3; D gene unclear. Trimming pared 4 bases from V and 7 bases from J, leaving 12 bases between. The germline V gene encodes CDR1 SGDLS and CDR2 YYNGEE. The CDR3 loop spans 13 amino acids. This CDR3 reads CASSPKPKNTIYF. The CDR3 DNA follows: TGTGCCAGCAGCCCGAAGCCGAAGAACACCATATATTTT.

This clonotype was seen more than once but under ten times. The chain carries TRBV20-1 and TRBJ1-1, with a weak D call TRBD1 (6 bases). CDR3 length: 14 amino acids. The germline V and J ends were trimmed by 1 base and 5 bases, with 14 bases remaining between them. CDR1 and CDR2 (germline): DFQATT, SNEGSKA (reference sequence). The CDR3 DNA reads TGCAGTGCTAGAGTCCCGGGGGCAAGGACTGAAGCTTTCTTT. Its protein product is CSARVPGARTEAFF.

This clonotype came up a few times. The V call is TRBV24-1, the J call TRBJ2-1, with 7 bases matching TRBD1. The CDR3 loop spans 14 amino acids. Unmatched junction bases numbered 4, after V lost 7 bases and J lost 2 bases. The V gene's germline CDR1 is KGHDR and CDR2 SFDVKD. CDR3 coding DNA: TGTGCCACCAGAACAGGGGCTCCCTACAATGAGCAGTTCTTC. This encodes CATRTGAPYNEQFF.

V and J are TRBV7-2 and TRBJ2-1; D perhaps matches TRBD2 (7 bases). Germline CDR1 SGHTA, CDR2 FQGNSA. Trimming pared 2 bases from V and 0 bases from J, leaving 14 bases between. The CDR3 has 17 amino acids. CDR3 region: CASSLNRGAGSYNEQFF. CDR3 DNA: TGTGCCAGCAGCTTAAACCGGGGGGCAGGCTCCTACAATGAGCAGTTCTTC. Looking up the rest from reference TRBV7-2 and TRBJ2-1 gives the full variable domain: GAGVSQSPSNKVTEKGKDVELRCDPISGHTALYWYRQSLGQGLEFLIYFQGNSAPDKSGLPSDRFSAERTGGSVSTLTIQRTQQEDSAVYLCASSLNRGAGSYNEQFFGPGTRLTVL.

The chain carries TRBV29-1 and TRBJ2-7; D is possibly TRBD1 (6 bases). Germline V gives CDR1 SQVTM, CDR2 ANQGSEA. Trimming removed 5 bases from V and 5 bases from J, with 13 bases in between. The CDR3 length is 12 residues. The CDR3 sequence is CSVPKGVNEQYF. Here the CDR3 DNA reads TGCAGCGTTCCCAAGGGGGTAAACGAGCAGTACTTC.

This chain uses TRBV5-6 with TRBJ1-5; tentative D call: TRBD1 (5 bases). Trimming took 0 bases from V and 3 from J, leaving 22 bases between them. Germline assignment: CDR1 SGHDT and CDR2 YYEEEE. The CDR3 extends over 19 amino acids. CDR3 coding DNA: TGTGCCAGCAGCTTGGCCGGTATTTCTAGGGGACCATCCAATCAGCCCCAGCATTTT. Translating it yields CASSLAGISRGPSNQPQHF.

This clonotype came up a few times. The V gene is TRBV29-1, the J gene TRBJ2-1, with TRBD2 matching over 15 bases. Losses at the gene ends were 4 bases for V and 5 bases for J; bases not matched to a gene: 6. The germline CDR1 and CDR2 sequences are SQVTM and ANQGSEA. The CDR3 consists of 16 residues. The CDR3 is CSVGGGLAGGNNEQFF. Written as DNA, the CDR3 is TGCAGCGTTGGGGGGGGACTAGCGGGAGGAAACAATGAGCAGTTCTTC.